This entry lists 26 T cell receptor beta chains sequenced from one sample in a study of blood T cell repertoires in COVID-19. Some clones are missing from TCRdb's copy, which holds only in-frame ones; the method was immunoSEQ multiplex PCR. The sample includes about 100,000 clones, 87% of them seen just once. The specimen sequenced was peripheral blood. The receptor set was obtained from a man aged 25-45 years in a cohort sampled during active COVID-19.

Only one count was recorded for this clone. V and J are TRBV29-1 and TRBJ2-1, with D hard to call. V was cut by 4 bases and J by 9 bases, with 10 bases left in between. This CDR3 region has 11 residues. Germline V lookup: CDR1 SQVTM, CDR2 ANQGSEA. For the CDR3, the DNA is TGCAGCGTTGCGAGGCTAGGTGAGCAGTTCTTC. Protein sequence: CSVARLGEQFF.

This chain joins TRBV29-1 and TRBJ2-7, with 8 positions matching TRBD1. The V segment lost 7 bases and the J segment 2 bases; nucleotides outside the gene matches: 7. In germline, CDR1 is SQVTM, CDR2 ANQGSEA. The CDR3 loop spans 13 amino acids. CDR3 nucleotides: TGCAGCGCTTTTGCGACAGGGGCCTACGAGCAGTACTTC. Translation: CSAFATGAYEQYF.

The V call is TRBV6-6, the J call TRBJ2-1, with 7 bases identical to TRBD1. The CDR3 has 16 amino acids. Germline-derived CDR1 and CDR2 are MNHNY and SVGAGI (reference sequence). The V gene end was trimmed by 7 bases and the J gene end by 9 bases; junction bases not matched to a gene: 18. This CDR3 is CASNNPTGVQGGEQFF. DNA of the CDR3: TGTGCCAGCAACAACCCAACAGGGGTACAAGGGGGTGAGCAGTTCTTC.

With regard to this clone: The same CDR3 can be traced to other DNA sequences in this sample. The chain uses TRBV6-2 or TRBV6-3 and TRBJ2-5; maybe TRBD2 (6 bases). Germline values: CDR1 MNHEY, CDR2 SVGEGT. V gave up 5 bases and J gave up 4 bases, with 11 bases separating them. This CDR3 is 13 amino acids long. The DNA for the CDR3 is TGTGCCAGCAGTCGAGGAGGGAGAGAGACCCAGTACTTC. It specifies CASSRGGRETQYF.

This clone appeared a few times. V gene TRBV9 combines with J gene TRBJ2-5; 7 nucleotides agree with TRBD2. Germline V lookup: CDR1 SGDLS, CDR2 YYNGEE. The CDR3 runs to 17 residues. With V trimmed by 3 bases and J by 2 bases, 13 bases remained unmatched. CDR3 DNA sequence: TGTGCCAGCAGCGCGACGGGGGGAGGGATTAGACAAGAGACCCAGTACTTC. It yields the protein CASSATGGGIRQETQYF.

This chain links TRBV7-9 with TRBJ1-2; 7 bases fit TRBD1. V lost 2 bases and J lost 0; bases outside the gene matches: 9. CDR3 length: 17 residues. Looked up from germline, CDR1 is SEHNR and CDR2 is FQNEAQ (reference sequence). In DNA form, the CDR3 reads TGTGCCAGCAGCTTACTACGTCCCGGGACAGCTAACTATGGCTACACCTTC. This codes for CASSLLRPGTANYGYTF.

V is TRBV6-2 or TRBV6-3 and J is TRBJ1-1, with 8 bases aligning to TRBD1. Per the germline V gene, CDR1 is MNHEY and CDR2 is SVGEGT. V trimming: 3 bases; J trimming: 2 bases; junction bases outside the gene matches: 5. The CDR3 contains 15 residues. CDR3 sequence reads: CASSYGPGGNTEAFF. Written as DNA, the CDR3 is TGTGCCAGCAGTTATGGGCCAGGGGGCAACACTGAAGCTTTCTTT.

The chain couples TRBV7-3 to TRBJ1-6; maybe TRBD1 (6 bases). Trimming removed 6 bases from V and 10 bases from J, with 19 bases in between. The germline V gene encodes CDR1 SGHTA and CDR2 FQGTGA. CDR3 length: 15 amino acids. CDR3 bases: TGTGCCAGCAGTCGCGAGGGGGGGCGCATCTCACCCCTCCACTTT. It translates to CASSREGGRISPLHF.

The chain has TRBV4-1 and TRBJ2-4; 16 nucleotides align to TRBD2. Germline trimming cut 1 base from V and 0 bases from J; bases unmatched to any gene: 9. The CDR3 covers 21 residues. Germline CDR1 and CDR2: MGHRA and YSYEKL. CDR3 in amino acids: CASSQVGLAGGEEAAKNIQYF. The CDR3, as DNA: TGCGCCAGCAGCCAAGTGGGACTAGCGGGGGGGGAGGAGGCAGCCAAAAACATTCAGTACTTC.

The genes are TRBV7-2 and TRBJ1-2, with TRBD1 matching over 9 bases. Germline CDR1 and CDR2: SGHTA and FQGNSA. The length of the CDR3 is 15 residues. With V trimmed by 1 base and J by 4 bases, 4 bases remained unmatched. Here the CDR3 DNA reads TGTGCCAGCAGCTTAGTGACAGGGGGGGGCTATGGCTACACCTTC. This translates into CASSLVTGGGYGYTF.

This chain uses TRBV11-2 with TRBJ1-6; 9 bases line up with TRBD1. Per germline, CDR1 SGHAT and CDR2 FQNNGV. This CDR3 has 18 residues. V was clipped by 0 bases and J by 7 bases; unmatched bases: 10. CDR3 protein: CASSLEGQGLIANSPLHF. The CDR3 DNA sequence: TGTGCCAGCAGCTTAGAGGGACAGGGTTTAATCGCCAATTCACCCCTCCACTTT.

This clone is a singleton in its sample. V is TRBV6-6 and J is TRBJ2-7; no clear D. The V gene's germline CDR1 is MNHNY and CDR2 SVGAGI (reference sequence). Trimming took off 6 bases at V and 0 bases at J, with 9 bases between the two ends. The length of the CDR3 is 13 residues. DNA for the CDR3: TGTGCCAGCAGATTTGCAGGCTCCTACGAGCAGTACTTC. Translation gives CASRFAGSYEQYF.

The V gene is TRBV2, the J gene TRBJ1-3, with 8 bases aligning to TRBD1. The germline CDR1 and CDR2 sequences are SNHLY and FYNNEI. Unmatched junction bases numbered 8, after V lost 5 bases and J lost 8 bases. The CDR3 spans 14 residues. CDR3 sequence (DNA): TGTGCCAGCAGTCAGGACAGGGCAGGGGACACCATATATTTT. As protein: CASSQDRAGDTIYF.

This clone occurred a few times. V usage is TRBV25-1 and J usage is TRBJ1-1; 9 bases fit TRBD1. The CDR3 sequence is 18 residues long. Germline CDR1 and CDR2: MGHDK and SYGVNS. The V segment lost 2 bases and the J segment 0 bases; nucleotides outside the gene matches: 10. This chain's CDR3 is CASSEGDRVVRMNTEAFF. The CDR3 DNA reads as TGTGCCAGCAGTGAAGGGGACAGGGTGGTGCGGATGAACACTGAAGCTTTCTTT.

The chain is built from TRBV19 and TRBJ1-1; 7 nucleotides line up with TRBD1. After removal of 5 bases from V and 1 base from J, the junction contained 7 bases not matched to a gene. The CDR3 sequence is 15 residues long. CDR1 is LNHDA, CDR2 SQIVND, per germline (reference sequence). CDR3 DNA sequence: TGTGCCAGTAGTCCTAGGGACAGCGGGAACACTGAAGCTTTCTTT. Protein sequence: CASSPRDSGNTEAFF.

This CDR3 reads CASSSGRGGGANNEQFF. CDR3 nucleotide sequence: TGTGCCAGCAGCTCCGGTAGAGGCGGGGGGGCAAACAATGAGCAGTTCTTC. V usage is TRBV5-4 and J usage is TRBJ2-1, with 9 bases aligning to TRBD2. Trimming at V came to 3 bases and at J to 5 bases, leaving 12 bases not matched to a gene. Per the germline V gene, CDR1 is SGHNT and CDR2 is YYREEE (reference sequence). This CDR3 has 17 amino acids.

This chain uses TRBV3-1 (or the pseudogene TRBV3-2) with TRBJ2-7; possible D gene TRBD2, 6 bases. CDR3 length equals 14 residues. The V gene's germline CDR1 is LGHDT and CDR2 YNNKEL (reference sequence). Trimming left V 2 bases short and J 3 bases short, with 11 bases between. The DNA of the CDR3 is TGTGCCAGCAGCCAAAAGGAGGGAGGCTACGAGCAGTACTTC. It specifies CASSQKEGGYEQYF.

The chain has TRBV6-5 and TRBJ2-7, with 8 bases that match TRBD2. Germline V CDR1 and CDR2: MNHEY, SVGAGI. After removal of 8 bases from V and 1 base from J, the junction contained 7 bases not matched to a gene. The CDR3 consists of 14 residues. The CDR3 DNA reads as TGTGCCAGCCGGTACGGGAGGGGTTCCTACGAGCAGTACTTC. Residues: CASRYGRGSYEQYF.

The V gene is TRBV7-2, the J gene TRBJ1-6, with 9 bases identical to TRBD1. CDR3 length: 14 residues. V dropped 3 bases and J dropped 10; count of bases not matched to a gene: 4. Germline assignment: CDR1 SGHTA and CDR2 FQGNSA. The CDR3 spells CASSFTGGNSPLHF. In DNA, the CDR3 is TGTGCCAGCAGCTTCACAGGGGGCAACTCACCCCTCCACTTT.

The V call is TRBV5-4, the J call TRBJ2-1; 11 nucleotides align to TRBD2. CDR1 and CDR2 from the germline V gene are SGHNT and YYREEE (reference sequence). J lost 4 bases, V lost 0 bases, and 0 bases had no gene match. The CDR3 has 15 residues. The CDR3: CASSLGTSGYNEQFF. CDR3 coding DNA: TGTGCCAGCAGCTTGGGGACTAGCGGGTACAATGAGCAGTTCTTC.

The CDR3 DNA reads as TGCAGCGCCGGGGACAGTCGCTACTATGGCTACACCTTC. Its protein product is CSAGDSRYYGYTF. The genes are TRBV29-1 and TRBJ1-2, with 7 nucleotides matching TRBD1. This CDR3 is built from 13 residues. Trimming took 7 bases from V and 3 from J; bases not matched to a gene: 8. Germline CDR1 and CDR2: SQVTM and ANQGSEA.

The chain recombines TRBV19 with TRBJ2-7; 8 bases are a match to TRBD1. Germline V gene data show CDR1 as LNHDA and CDR2 as SQIVND (reference sequence). Trimming took 5 bases from V and 6 from J; bases not matched to a gene: 6. The CDR3 contains 13 residues. The CDR3 sequence is CASSLRQGIEQYF. The CDR3 DNA sequence: TGTGCCAGTAGTCTCCGACAGGGGATCGAGCAGTACTTC.

This rearrangement joins TRBV19 to TRBJ1-6, with TRBD1 as a possible D gene (5 bases). Germline values: CDR1 LNHDA, CDR2 SQIVND (reference sequence). CDR3 size: 15 residues. V was cut by 3 bases and J by 7 bases, with 13 bases left in between. The DNA for the CDR3 is TGTGCCAGTAGTATTGAAGGGGCCCTCAATTCACCCCTCCACTTT. Its protein is CASSIEGALNSPLHF.

In this sample, this clone turned up once. The genes are TRBV5-1 and TRBJ2-3; 8 bases are a match to TRBD2. Germline V gene lookup returns CDR1 SGHRS and CDR2 YFSETQ. The V gene end was trimmed by 4 bases and the J gene end by 4 bases; junction bases not matched to a gene: 8. CDR3 length: 15 residues. CDR3 bases: TGCGCCAGCAGCCTTCCCAGCGGGGGAGCAGATACGCAGTATTTT. Its protein is CASSLPSGGADTQYF.

The V call is TRBV5-4, the J call TRBJ2-1; D ambiguous. CDR3 size: 16 residues. V was shortened by 0 bases and J by 3 bases, with 13 bases between the two germline ends. Germline V gives CDR1 SGHNT, CDR2 YYREEE (reference sequence). CDR3 nucleotide sequence: TGTGCCAGCAGCTTGGGTGGCTCGTTCATCTACAATGAGCAGTTCTTC. This translates into CASSLGGSFIYNEQFF.

The J gene is TRBJ2-3, the V gene TRBV9; D is perhaps TRBD2 (7 bases). Germline CDR1 SGDLS, CDR2 YYNGEE. The CDR3 runs 16 residues. V lost 3 bases, J lost 1 base, and 15 bases lay in between. CDR3 sequence: CASSASGGAGTDTQYF. DNA for the CDR3: TGTGCCAGCAGCGCGTCTGGGGGGGCCGGCACAGATACGCAGTATTTT.